This T cell receptor (beta chain) is drawn from a study of PD-1 blockade in classical Hodgkin lymphoma. General observations from the study: CD8+ TCR diversity did not rise significantly by C4D1, unlike CD4+. Repertoires differed for reasons still undefined, possibly disease activity or prior therapy.

Germline assignment: CDR1 SGDLS and CDR2 YYNGEE. The CDR3 consists of 15 residues. The V and J ends lost 4 bases and 4 bases, in that order; junction bases with no gene match: 7. This clone was counted a single time. Its antigen remains unknown. Patients all relapsed after autologous stem cell transplantation, and there was variation in brentuximab vedotin exposure. Patients reached a best response of complete response, partial response or progressive disease. Method: immunoSEQ multiplex PCR; TCRdb's copy keeps in-frame clones and lacks some. The sample has around 70,000 clones; over 70% are singletons.

Sequencing used peripheral blood mononuclear cells (PBMCs), obtained before the second cycle of nivolumab. The TCR comes from a human donor with classical Hodgkin lymphoma. The J gene is TRBJ2-7, the V gene TRBV9; 11 bases match TRBD2. As DNA, the CDR3 is TGTGCCAGCAGCCCTTCGGGACTAGCGGTATACGAGCAGTACTTC. Residues: CASSPSGLAVYEQYF.